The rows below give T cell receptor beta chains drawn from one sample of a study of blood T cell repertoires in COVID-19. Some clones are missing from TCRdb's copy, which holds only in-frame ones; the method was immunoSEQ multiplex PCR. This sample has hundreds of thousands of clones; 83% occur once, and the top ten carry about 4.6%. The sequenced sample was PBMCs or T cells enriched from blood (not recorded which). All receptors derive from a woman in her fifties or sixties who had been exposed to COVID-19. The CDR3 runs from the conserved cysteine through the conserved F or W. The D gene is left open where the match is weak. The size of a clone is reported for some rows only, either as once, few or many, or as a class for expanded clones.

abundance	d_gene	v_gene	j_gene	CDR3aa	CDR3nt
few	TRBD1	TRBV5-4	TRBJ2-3	CASRRTGTDTQYF	TGTGCCAGCAGGAGGACAGGGACAGATACGCAGTATTTT
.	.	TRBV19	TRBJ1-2	CASSRSGGYTF	TGTGCCAGTAGCCGGAGCGGTGGCTACACCTTC
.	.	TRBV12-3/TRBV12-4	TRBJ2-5	CASSYPGEETQYF	TGTGCCAGCAGCTACCCGGGGGAAGAGACCCAGTACTTC
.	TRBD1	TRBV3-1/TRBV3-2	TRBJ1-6	CASSQRTGLNSPLHF	TGTGCCAGCAGCCAGCGGACAGGTCTCAATTCACCCCTCCACTTT
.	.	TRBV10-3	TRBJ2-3	CAIRAGAGDTQYF	TGTGCCATCAGGGCGGGGGCCGGAGATACGCAGTATTTT
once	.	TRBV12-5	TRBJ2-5	CASGSDGKEGTQYF	TGTGCTAGTGGCTCTGACGGAAAGGAGGGGACCCAGTACTTC
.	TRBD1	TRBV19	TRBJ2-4	CASSFGTGTVKNIQYF	TGTGCCAGTAGTTTCGGGACAGGGACAGTCAAAAACATTCAGTACTTC
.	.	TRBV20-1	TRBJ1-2	CSARDTPGYTF	TGCAGTGCCAGGGACACCCCTGGCTACACCTTC
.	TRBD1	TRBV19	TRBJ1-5	CASQVDRGPRMPQHF	TGTGCCAGTCAGGTAGACAGGGGCCCTCGGATGCCCCAGCATTTT
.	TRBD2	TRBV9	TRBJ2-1	CASSATSGGSYNEQFF	TGTGCCAGCAGCGCCACTAGCGGGGGCTCCTACAATGAGCAGTTCTTC
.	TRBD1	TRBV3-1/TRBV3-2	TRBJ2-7	CASSQELGGGYEQYF	TGTGCCAGCAGCCAAGAACTAGGGGGCGGGTACGAGCAGTACTTC
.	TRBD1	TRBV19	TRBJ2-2	CASGQGARTGELFF	TGTGCCAGTGGACAGGGGGCCAGAACCGGGGAGCTGTTTTTT
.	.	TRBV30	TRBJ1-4	CAWSVPPPANEKLFF	TGTGCCTGGAGTGTACCCCCCCCAGCTAATGAAAAACTGTTTTTT
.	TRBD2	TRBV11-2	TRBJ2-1	CASSLGLAGGHEQFF	TGTGCCAGCAGCTTAGGGCTAGCGGGGGGGCATGAGCAGTTCTTC
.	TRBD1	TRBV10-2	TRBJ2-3	CASSDPGQGADTQYF	TGCGCCAGCAGTGACCCGGGACAGGGGGCAGATACGCAGTATTTT
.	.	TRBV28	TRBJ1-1	CASSQGPNGRITEAFF	TGTGCCAGCTCACAGGGTCCCAATGGGAGAATCACTGAAGCTTTCTTT
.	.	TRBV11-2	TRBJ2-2	CASSLRTSGAANTGELFF	TGTGCCAGCAGCTTACGGACCAGTGGGGCTGCGAACACCGGGGAGCTGTTTTTT
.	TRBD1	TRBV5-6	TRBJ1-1	CASSLGDRGVEAFF	TGTGCCAGCAGCTTGGGCGACAGGGGGGTTGAAGCTTTCTTT